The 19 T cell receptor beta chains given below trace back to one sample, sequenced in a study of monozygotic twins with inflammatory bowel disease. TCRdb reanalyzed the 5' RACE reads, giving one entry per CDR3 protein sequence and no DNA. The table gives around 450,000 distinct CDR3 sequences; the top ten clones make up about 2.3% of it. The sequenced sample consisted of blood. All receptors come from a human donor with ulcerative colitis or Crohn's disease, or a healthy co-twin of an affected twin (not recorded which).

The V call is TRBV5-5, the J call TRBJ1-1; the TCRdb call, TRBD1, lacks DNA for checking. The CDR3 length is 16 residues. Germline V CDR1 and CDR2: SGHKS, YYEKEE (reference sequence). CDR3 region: CASRPGQGSMNTEAFF.

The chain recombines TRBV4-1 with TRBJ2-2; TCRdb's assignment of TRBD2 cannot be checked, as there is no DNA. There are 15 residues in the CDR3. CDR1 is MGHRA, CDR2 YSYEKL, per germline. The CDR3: CASSPGFGRTGELFF.

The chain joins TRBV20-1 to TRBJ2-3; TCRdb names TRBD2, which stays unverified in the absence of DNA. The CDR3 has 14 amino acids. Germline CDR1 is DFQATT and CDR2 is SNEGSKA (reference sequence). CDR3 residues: CSATGTSPPDTQYF.

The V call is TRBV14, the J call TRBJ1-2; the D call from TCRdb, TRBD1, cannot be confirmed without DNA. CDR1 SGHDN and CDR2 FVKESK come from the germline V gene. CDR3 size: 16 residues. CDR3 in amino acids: CASSPRTVSNFYGYTF. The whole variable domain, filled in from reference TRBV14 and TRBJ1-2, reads EAGVTQFPSHSVIEKGQTVTLRCDPISGHDNLYWYRRVMGKEIKFLLHFVKESKQDESGMPNNRFLAERTGGTYSTLKVQPAELEDSGVYFCASSPRTVSNFYGYTFGSGTRLTVV.

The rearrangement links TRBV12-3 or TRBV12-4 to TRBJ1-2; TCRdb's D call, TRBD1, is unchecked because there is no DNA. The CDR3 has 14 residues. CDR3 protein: CASSLRQGVSGYTF.

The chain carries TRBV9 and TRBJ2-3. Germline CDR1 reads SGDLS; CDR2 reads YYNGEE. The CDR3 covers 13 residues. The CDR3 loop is CASSVDRADTQYF.

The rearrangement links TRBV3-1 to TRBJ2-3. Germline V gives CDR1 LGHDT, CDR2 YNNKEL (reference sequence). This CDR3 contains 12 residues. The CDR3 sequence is CASSRGRDTQYF.

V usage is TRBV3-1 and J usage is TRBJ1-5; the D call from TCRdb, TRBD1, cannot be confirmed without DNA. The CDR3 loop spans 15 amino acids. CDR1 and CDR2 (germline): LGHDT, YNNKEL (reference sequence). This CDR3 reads CASSAGTGDYQPQHF.

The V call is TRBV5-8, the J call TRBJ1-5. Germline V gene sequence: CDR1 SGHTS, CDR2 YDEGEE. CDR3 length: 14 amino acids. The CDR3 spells CASSLGVPNQPQHF. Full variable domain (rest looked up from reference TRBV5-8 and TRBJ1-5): EAGVTQSPTHLIKTRGQQATLRCSPISGHTSVYWYQQALGLGLQFLLWYDEGEERNRGNFPPRFSGRQFPNYSSELNVNALELEDSALYLCASSLGVPNQPQHFGDGTRLSIL.

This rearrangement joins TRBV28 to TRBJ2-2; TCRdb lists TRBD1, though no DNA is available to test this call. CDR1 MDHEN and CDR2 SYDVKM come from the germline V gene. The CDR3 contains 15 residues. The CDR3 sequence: CASRDRGGNTGELFF.

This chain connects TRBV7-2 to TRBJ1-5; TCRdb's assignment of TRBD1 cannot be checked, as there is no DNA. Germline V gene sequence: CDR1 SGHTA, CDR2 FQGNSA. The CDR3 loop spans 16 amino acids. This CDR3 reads CASSQSADRPNQPQHF.

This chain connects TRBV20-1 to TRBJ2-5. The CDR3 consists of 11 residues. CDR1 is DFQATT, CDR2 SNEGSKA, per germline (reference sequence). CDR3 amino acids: CSASLGETQYF.

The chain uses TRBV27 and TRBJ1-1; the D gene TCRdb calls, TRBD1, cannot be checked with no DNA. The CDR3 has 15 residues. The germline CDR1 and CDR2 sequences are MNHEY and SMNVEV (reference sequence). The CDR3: CASSSSGAVNTEAFF.

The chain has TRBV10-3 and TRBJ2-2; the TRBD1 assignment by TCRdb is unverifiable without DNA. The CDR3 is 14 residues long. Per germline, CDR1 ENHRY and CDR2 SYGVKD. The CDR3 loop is CAIKGAENTGELFF.

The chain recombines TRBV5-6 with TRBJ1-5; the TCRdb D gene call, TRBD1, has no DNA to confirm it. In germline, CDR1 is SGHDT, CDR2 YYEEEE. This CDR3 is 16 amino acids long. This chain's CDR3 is CASSLWGGTSNQPQHF. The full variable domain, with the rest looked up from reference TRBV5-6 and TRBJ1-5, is DAGVTQSPTHLIKTRGQQVTLRCSPKSGHDTVSWYQQALGQGPQFIFQYYEEEERQRGNFPDRFSGHQFPNYSSELNVNALLLGDSALYLCASSLWGGTSNQPQHFGDGTRLSIL.

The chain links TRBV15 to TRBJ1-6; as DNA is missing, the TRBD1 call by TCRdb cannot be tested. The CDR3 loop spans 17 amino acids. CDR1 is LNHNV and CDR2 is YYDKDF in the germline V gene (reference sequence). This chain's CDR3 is CATSREGTGTVRSPLHF.

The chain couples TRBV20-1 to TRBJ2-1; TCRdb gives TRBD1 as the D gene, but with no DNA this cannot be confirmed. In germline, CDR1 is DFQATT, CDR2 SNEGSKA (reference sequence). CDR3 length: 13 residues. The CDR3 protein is CSPYGLPYNEQFF.

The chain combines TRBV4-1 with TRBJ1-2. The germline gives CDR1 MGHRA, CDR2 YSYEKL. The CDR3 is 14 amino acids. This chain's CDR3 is CASSQVNSNYGYTF.

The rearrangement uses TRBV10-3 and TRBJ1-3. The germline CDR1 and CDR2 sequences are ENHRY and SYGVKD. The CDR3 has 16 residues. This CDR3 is CAISEESGPPGNTIYF.